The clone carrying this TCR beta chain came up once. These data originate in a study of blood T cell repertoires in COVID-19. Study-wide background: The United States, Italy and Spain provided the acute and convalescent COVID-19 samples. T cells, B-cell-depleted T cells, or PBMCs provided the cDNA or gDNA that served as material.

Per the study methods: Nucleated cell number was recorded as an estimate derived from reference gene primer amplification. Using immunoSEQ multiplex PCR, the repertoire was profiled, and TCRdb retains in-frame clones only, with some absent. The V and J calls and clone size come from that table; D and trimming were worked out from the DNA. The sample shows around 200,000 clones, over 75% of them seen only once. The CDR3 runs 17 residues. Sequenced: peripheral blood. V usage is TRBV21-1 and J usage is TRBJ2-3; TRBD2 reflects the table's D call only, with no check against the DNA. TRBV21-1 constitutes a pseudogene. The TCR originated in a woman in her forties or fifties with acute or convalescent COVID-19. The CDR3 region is CASSRRTSGGPADTQYF. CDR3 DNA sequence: TGTGCCAGCAGCCGACGGACTAGCGGGGGACCCGCAGATACGCAGTATTTT.